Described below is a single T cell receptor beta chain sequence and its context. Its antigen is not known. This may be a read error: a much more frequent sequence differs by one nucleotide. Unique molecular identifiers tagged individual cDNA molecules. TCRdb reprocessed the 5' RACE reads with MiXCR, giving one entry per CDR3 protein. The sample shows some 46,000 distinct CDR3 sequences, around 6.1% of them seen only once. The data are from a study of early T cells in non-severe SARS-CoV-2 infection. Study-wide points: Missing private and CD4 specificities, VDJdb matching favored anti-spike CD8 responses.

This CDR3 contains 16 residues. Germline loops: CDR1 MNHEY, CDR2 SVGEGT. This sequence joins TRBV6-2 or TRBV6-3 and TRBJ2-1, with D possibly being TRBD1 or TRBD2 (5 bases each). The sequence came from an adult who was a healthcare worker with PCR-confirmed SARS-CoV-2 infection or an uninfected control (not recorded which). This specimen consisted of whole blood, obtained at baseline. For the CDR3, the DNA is TGTGCCAGCAGCTCCGGGGCCGTGAGCTTCAACAATGAGCAGATCTTC. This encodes CASSSGAVSFNNEQIF.